One T cell receptor beta chain is described in this entry. Its antigen is not identified. The CDR3 spans 16 residues. The germline CDR1 and CDR2 sequences are SGHRS and YFSETQ. V was clipped by 3 bases and J by 0 bases, with 13 bases between them. This record comes from a study of shared clonotypes between healthy human individuals. Whole-study results and caveats: Measured sharing among donors was expected to vary with sequencing depth.

The naive CD8 subset, CD45RO-negative cells positively selected for CCR7, excluded terminally differentiated effector memory CD45RA+ cells. Some clones are missing from TCRdb's copy, which holds only in-frame ones; the method was immunoSEQ multiplex PCR. The sample lists about 2.1 million clones; 90% to 95% were seen once. The chain has TRBV5-1 and TRBJ2-1, with a weak D call TRBD1 (5 bases). The specimen was naive CD8+ T cells from PBMCs. The TCR was taken from a man younger than 30 in good health. Some clones in this sample may be carry-over from other donors' samples. The CDR3 reads CASSWKTDLSYNEQFF. Written as DNA, the CDR3 is TGCGCCAGCAGCTGGAAGACAGACCTCTCCTACAATGAGCAGTTCTTC.